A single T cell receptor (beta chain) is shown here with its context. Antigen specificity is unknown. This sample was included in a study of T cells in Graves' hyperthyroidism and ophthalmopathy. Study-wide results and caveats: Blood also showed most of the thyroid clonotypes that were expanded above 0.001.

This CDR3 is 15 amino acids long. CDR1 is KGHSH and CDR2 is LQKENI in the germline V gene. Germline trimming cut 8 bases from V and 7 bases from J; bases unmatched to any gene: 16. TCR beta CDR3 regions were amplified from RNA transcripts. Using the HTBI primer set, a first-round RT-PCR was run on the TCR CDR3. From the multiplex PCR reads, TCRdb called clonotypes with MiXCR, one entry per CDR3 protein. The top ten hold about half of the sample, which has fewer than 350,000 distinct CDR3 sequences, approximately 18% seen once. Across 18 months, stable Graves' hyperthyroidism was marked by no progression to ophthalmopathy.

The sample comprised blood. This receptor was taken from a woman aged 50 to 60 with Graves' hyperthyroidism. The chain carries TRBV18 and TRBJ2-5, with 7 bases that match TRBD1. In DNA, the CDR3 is TGTGCCAGCAAACCCCCGGGACAGTTACGAGGGACCCAGTACTTC. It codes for CASKPPGQLRGTQYF.